This passage covers 18 T cell receptor beta chains from one sample sequenced in a study of blood T cell repertoires in COVID-19. Sequencing was performed with immunoSEQ multiplex PCR; in TCRdb, only in-frame clones are kept and a portion is missing. The sample contains 210,000 or so clones, roughly 88% of which appear only once. Sample: PBMCs or T cells enriched from blood (not recorded which). All receptors come from a woman under 40 who had been exposed to COVID-19.

The rearrangement uses TRBV14 and TRBJ1-1; D remains unclear. The CDR3 totals 14 residues. The V and J ends lost 4 bases and 1 base respectively, with 10 bases between them. The V gene's germline CDR1 is SGHDN and CDR2 FVKESK. The DNA for the CDR3 is TGTGCCAGCAGCCTTTCCGGGAAGAACACTGAAGCTTTCTTT. It specifies CASSLSGKNTEAFF.

The J gene is TRBJ2-7, the V gene TRBV4-1; 10 bases match TRBD2. V shed 1 base and J 2 bases; nucleotides not matched to a gene: 2. CDR1 is MGHRA and CDR2 is YSYEKL in the germline V gene. This CDR3 has 15 residues. The CDR3 loop is CASSQGLAGTYEQYF. The DNA for the CDR3 is TGCGCCAGCAGCCAAGGACTAGCGGGTACCTACGAGCAGTACTTC.

A few counts support this clone. This sample also contains other DNA sequences that code for the same CDR3. This chain connects TRBV5-1 to TRBJ1-5; 11 bases line up with TRBD1. Trimming took 3 bases from V and 3 from J; bases not matched to a gene: 2. The CDR3 is 15 amino acids. Germline lookup yields CDR1 SGHRS and CDR2 YFSETQ. The CDR3 nucleotides are TGCGCCAGCAGCTCGGGACAGGGGGACAATCAGCCCCAGCATTTT. Translating gives CASSSGQGDNQPQHF. The full variable domain, with the rest looked up from reference TRBV5-1 and TRBJ1-5, is KAGVTQTPRYLIKTRGQQVTLSCSPISGHRSVSWYQQTPGQGLQFLFEYFSETQRNKGNFPGRFSGRQFSNSRSEMNVSTLELGDSALYLCASSSGQGDNQPQHFGDGTRLSIL.

The CDR3 coding sequence is TGTGCCAGCAGTGGGCGACGGAACTATGGCTACACCTTC. Protein product: CASSGRRNYGYTF. The rearrangement links TRBV7-2 to TRBJ1-2, with D hard to call. CDR1 and CDR2 (germline): SGHTA, FQGNSA. The CDR3 is 13 amino acids. Trimming took off 6 bases at V and 2 bases at J, with 10 bases between the two ends.

The chain uses TRBV2 and TRBJ1-6, with D hard to call. Germline-derived CDR1 and CDR2 are SNHLY and FYNNEI. The V and J ends lost 8 bases and 0 bases respectively, with 11 bases between them. The CDR3 sequence is 15 residues long. CDR3 region: CASAEGSSYNSPLHF. The DNA for the CDR3 is TGTGCCAGCGCTGAAGGGAGCTCCTATAATTCACCCCTCCACTTT.

V and J are TRBV7-9 and TRBJ2-1, with D maybe TRBD2 (5 bases). With 5 bases removed from V and 0 bases from J, the gap between germline ends came to 11 bases. CDR1 SEHNR and CDR2 FQNEAQ come from the germline V gene (reference sequence). The CDR3 is made up of 15 amino acids. In DNA, the CDR3 is TGTGCCAGCAGCCCTGAGCGGAGCTCCTACAATGAGCAGTTCTTC. Its protein is CASSPERSSYNEQFF. The complete variable domain, with remaining parts taken from reference TRBV7-9 and TRBJ2-1, reads DTGVSQNPRHKITKRGQNVTFRCDPISEHNRLYWYRQTLGQGPEFLTYFQNEAQLEKSRLLSDRFSAERPKGSFSTLEIQRTEQGDSAMYLCASSPERSSYNEQFFGPGTRLTVL.

This sequence joins TRBV7-9 and TRBJ2-7; 7 bases map to TRBD1. Per germline, CDR1 SEHNR and CDR2 FQNEAQ (reference sequence). The V gene end was trimmed by 6 bases and the J gene end by 4 bases; junction bases not matched to a gene: 12. This CDR3 contains 15 residues. CDR3 coding DNA: TGTGCCAGCAGTTTTTCCACAGGGGCTGGGTACGAGCAGTACTTC. This codes for CASSFSTGAGYEQYF.

This sequence joins TRBV19 and TRBJ1-5; D not certain. The V end was cut by 3 bases, the J end by 3 bases, with 9 bases between. This CDR3 is built from 14 residues. In germline, CDR1 is LNHDA, CDR2 SQIVND (reference sequence). The CDR3 region is CASSMGGPNQPQHF. DNA of the CDR3: TGTGCCAGTAGTATGGGAGGGCCCAATCAGCCCCAGCATTTT.

The V gene is TRBV19, the J gene TRBJ2-7, with 9 bases fitting TRBD2. The CDR3 totals 15 residues. V lost 4 bases to trimming and J lost 2 bases; unmatched junction nucleotides: 6. Per germline, CDR1 LNHDA and CDR2 SQIVND (reference sequence). The DNA for the CDR3 is TGTGCCAGTAGTACCTGGACTAGCGAAACCTACGAGCAGTACTTC. As protein: CASSTWTSETYEQYF.

The chain has TRBV29-1 and TRBJ2-2; D might be TRBD1 (5 bases). The V end was cut by 4 bases, the J end by 8 bases, with 14 bases between. The germline CDR1 and CDR2 sequences are SQVTM and ANQGSEA. This CDR3 is built from 13 residues. In nucleotides, the CDR3 is TGCAGCGTTGTGAGGCAGGGTTCGGGGGAGCTGTTTTTT. Amino acid sequence: CSVVRQGSGELFF.

In this sample, this clone turned up a few times. The genes are TRBV7-2 and TRBJ1-2; TRBD1 matches 12 bases. After removal of 5 bases from V and 6 bases from J, the junction contained 10 bases not matched to a gene. Per germline, CDR1 SGHTA and CDR2 FQGNSA. The CDR3 covers 16 residues. CDR3 region: CASSHRGQGARDGYTF. The CDR3 DNA follows: TGTGCCAGCAGCCATAGGGGACAGGGGGCAAGAGATGGCTACACCTTC. Looking up the rest from reference TRBV7-2 and TRBJ1-2 gives the full variable domain: GAGVSQSPSNKVTEKGKDVELRCDPISGHTALYWYRQSLGQGLEFLIYFQGNSAPDKSGLPSDRFSAERTGGSVSTLTIQRTQQEDSAVYLCASSHRGQGARDGYTFGSGTRLTVV.

The chain is built from TRBV29-1 and TRBJ1-5, with 8 nucleotides matching TRBD1. Germline V lookup: CDR1 SQVTM, CDR2 ANQGSEA. With V trimmed by 6 bases and J by 4 bases, 5 bases remained unmatched. The CDR3 runs 13 residues. Here the CDR3 reads CSVGQGPNQPQHF. The CDR3 region has the DNA TGCAGCGTAGGACAGGGCCCAAATCAGCCCCAGCATTTT.

V usage is TRBV11-2 and J usage is TRBJ1-2; D may be TRBD1 (6 bases). The V end was cut by 6 bases, the J end by 8 bases, with 13 bases between. CDR3 size: 12 residues. Germline loops: CDR1 SGHAT, CDR2 FQNNGV. CDR3 sequence (DNA): TGTGCCAGCAGAGGACAGCCAAGGGGCTACACCTTC. Protein sequence: CASRGQPRGYTF.

The rearrangement links TRBV3-1 (or the pseudogene TRBV3-2) to TRBJ2-4, with TRBD2 matching 11 bases. This CDR3 region has 19 residues. Unmatched junction bases numbered 9, after V lost 2 bases and J lost 0 bases. Per germline, CDR1 LGHDT and CDR2 YNNKEL (reference sequence). CDR3 sequence reads: CASSQSLAGGPGAKNIQYF. CDR3 in DNA: TGTGCCAGCAGCCAATCATTAGCGGGAGGGCCCGGAGCCAAAAACATTCAGTACTTC.

The rearrangement uses TRBV27 and TRBJ2-1, with TRBD2 matching over 8 bases. The J segment lost 3 bases and the V segment lost 8 bases, leaving 12 bases of the junction unmatched. Germline assignment: CDR1 MNHEY and CDR2 SMNVEV (reference sequence). CDR3 size: 16 residues. The CDR3 sequence: CASRPWGLEVYNEQFF. CDR3 coding DNA: TGTGCCAGCCGACCTTGGGGACTAGAGGTCTACAATGAGCAGTTCTTC.

The chain uses TRBV6-5 and TRBJ2-7, with a tentative D call TRBD2 (6 bases). CDR3 size: 11 residues. Germline values: CDR1 MNHEY, CDR2 SVGAGI. With 11 bases removed from V and 6 bases from J, the gap between germline ends came to 14 bases. CDR3 DNA: TGTGCCGGGCGGGGATTCAGCGAGCAGTACTTC. Its translation: CAGRGFSEQYF.

V usage is TRBV18 and J usage is TRBJ1-5, with a possible D match to TRBD1 (6 bases). Trimming removed 2 bases from V and 6 bases from J, with 11 bases in between. Per germline, CDR1 KGHSH and CDR2 LQKENI. The CDR3 contains 14 residues. The CDR3 nucleotides read TGTGCCAGCTCACCATCCAGGGGACCTCAGCCCCAGCATTTT. Its translation is CASSPSRGPQPQHF.

The chain has TRBV28 and TRBJ1-1; D is undetermined. The CDR3 is made up of 13 amino acids. Germline lookup yields CDR1 MDHEN and CDR2 SYDVKM. Trimming cost V 4 bases and J 0 bases, with 6 bases left between them. The CDR3 is CASSSSVNTEAFF. The CDR3 DNA is TGTGCCAGCAGTTCCTCGGTGAACACTGAAGCTTTCTTT. Full variable domain (remainder filled in from reference TRBV28 and TRBJ1-1): DVKVTQSSRYLVKRTGEKVFLECVQDMDHENMFWYRQDPGLGLRLIYFSYDVKMKEKGDIPEGYSVSREKKERFSLILESASTNQTSMYLCASSSSVNTEAFFGQGTRLTVV.